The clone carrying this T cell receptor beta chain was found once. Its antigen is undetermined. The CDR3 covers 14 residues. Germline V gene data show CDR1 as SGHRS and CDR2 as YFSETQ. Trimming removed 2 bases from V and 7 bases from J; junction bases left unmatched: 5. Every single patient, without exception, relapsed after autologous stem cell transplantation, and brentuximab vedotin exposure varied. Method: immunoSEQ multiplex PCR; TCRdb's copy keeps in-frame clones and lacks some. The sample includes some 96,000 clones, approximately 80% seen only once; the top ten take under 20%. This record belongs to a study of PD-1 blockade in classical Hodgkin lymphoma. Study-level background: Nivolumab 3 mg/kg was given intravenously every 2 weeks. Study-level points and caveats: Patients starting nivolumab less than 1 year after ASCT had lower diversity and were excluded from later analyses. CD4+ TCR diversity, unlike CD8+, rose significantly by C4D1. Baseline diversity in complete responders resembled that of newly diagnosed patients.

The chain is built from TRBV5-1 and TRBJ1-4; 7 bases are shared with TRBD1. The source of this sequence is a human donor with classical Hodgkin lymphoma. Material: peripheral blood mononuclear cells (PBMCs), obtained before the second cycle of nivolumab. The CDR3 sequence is CASSFQGVSEKLFF. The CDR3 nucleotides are TGCGCCAGCAGCTTTCAGGGGGTTTCTGAAAAACTGTTTTTT.